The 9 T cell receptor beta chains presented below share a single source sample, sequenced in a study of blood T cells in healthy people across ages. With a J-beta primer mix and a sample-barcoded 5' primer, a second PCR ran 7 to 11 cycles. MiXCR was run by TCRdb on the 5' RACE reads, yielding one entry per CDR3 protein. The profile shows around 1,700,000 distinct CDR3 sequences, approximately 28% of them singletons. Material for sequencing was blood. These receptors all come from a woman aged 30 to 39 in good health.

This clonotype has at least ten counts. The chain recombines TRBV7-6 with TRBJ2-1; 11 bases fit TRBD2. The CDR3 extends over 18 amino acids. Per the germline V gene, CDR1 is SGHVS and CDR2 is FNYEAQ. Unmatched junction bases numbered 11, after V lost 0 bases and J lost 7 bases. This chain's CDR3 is CASSLASALAGVYNEQFF. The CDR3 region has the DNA TGTGCCAGCAGCTTAGCTAGTGCACTAGCGGGAGTTTATAATGAGCAGTTCTTC.

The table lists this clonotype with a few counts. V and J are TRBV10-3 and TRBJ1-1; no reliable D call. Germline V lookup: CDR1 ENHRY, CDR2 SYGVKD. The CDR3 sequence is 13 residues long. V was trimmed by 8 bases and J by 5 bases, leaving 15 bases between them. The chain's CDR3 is CAISLGVLTEAFF. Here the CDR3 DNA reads TGTGCCATCTCTCTTGGGGTCCTTACTGAAGCTTTCTTT.

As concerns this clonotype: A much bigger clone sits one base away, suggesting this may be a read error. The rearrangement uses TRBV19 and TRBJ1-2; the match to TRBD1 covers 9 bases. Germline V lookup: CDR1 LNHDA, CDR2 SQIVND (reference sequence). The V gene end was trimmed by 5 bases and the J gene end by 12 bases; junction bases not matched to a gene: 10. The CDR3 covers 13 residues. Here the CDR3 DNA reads TGTGCCAGTAGTGGGGGGACAGGGTACGGCCACACCTTC. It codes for CASSGGTGYGHTF.

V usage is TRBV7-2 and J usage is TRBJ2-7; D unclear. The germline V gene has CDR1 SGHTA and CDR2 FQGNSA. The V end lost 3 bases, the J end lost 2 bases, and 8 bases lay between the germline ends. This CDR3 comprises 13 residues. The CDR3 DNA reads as TGTGCCAGCAGCTTTGCCCTCGCCTACGAGCAGTACTTC. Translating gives CASSFALAYEQYF.

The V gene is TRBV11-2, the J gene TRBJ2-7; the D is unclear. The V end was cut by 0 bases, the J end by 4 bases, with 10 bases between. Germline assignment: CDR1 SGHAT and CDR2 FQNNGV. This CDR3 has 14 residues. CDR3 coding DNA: TGTGCCAGCAGCTTAGATCCCCTGCGGTACGAGCAGTACTTC. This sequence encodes CASSLDPLRYEQYF.

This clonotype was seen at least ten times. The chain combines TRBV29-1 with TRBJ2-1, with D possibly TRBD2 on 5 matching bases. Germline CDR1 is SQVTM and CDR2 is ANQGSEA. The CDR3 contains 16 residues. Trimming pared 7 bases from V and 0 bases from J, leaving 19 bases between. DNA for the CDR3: TGCAGCGGGACTCCAAGATGGAGACCCTCCTACAATGAGCAGTTCTTC. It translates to CSGTPRWRPSYNEQFF.

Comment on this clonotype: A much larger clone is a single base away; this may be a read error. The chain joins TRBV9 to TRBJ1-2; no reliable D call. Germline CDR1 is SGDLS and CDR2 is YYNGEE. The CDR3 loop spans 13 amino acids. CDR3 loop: CVSSVDVNYGYTF. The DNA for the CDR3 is TGTGTCAGCAGCGTAGACGTTAACTATGGCTACACCTTC.

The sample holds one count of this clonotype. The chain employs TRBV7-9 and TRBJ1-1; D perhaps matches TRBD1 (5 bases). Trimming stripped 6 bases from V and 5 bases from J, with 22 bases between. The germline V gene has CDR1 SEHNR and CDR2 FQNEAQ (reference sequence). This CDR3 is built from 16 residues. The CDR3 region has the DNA TGTGCCAGCAGTTTTTTTCCAGACAGCTTTGGAACTGAAGCTTTCTTT. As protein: CASSFFPDSFGTEAFF.

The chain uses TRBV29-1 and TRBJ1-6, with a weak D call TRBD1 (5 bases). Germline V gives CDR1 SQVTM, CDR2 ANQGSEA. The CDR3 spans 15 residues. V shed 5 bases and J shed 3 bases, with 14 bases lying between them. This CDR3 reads CSVKIQGRYNSPLHF. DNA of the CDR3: TGCAGCGTTAAAATCCAGGGCCGCTATAATTCACCCCTCCACTTT. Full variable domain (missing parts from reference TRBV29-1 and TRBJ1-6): SAVISQKPSRDICQRGTSLTIQCQVDSQVTMMFWYRQQPGQSLTLIATANQGSEATYESGFVIDKFPISRPNLTFSTLTVSNMSPEDSSIYLCSVKIQGRYNSPLHFGNGTRLTVT.